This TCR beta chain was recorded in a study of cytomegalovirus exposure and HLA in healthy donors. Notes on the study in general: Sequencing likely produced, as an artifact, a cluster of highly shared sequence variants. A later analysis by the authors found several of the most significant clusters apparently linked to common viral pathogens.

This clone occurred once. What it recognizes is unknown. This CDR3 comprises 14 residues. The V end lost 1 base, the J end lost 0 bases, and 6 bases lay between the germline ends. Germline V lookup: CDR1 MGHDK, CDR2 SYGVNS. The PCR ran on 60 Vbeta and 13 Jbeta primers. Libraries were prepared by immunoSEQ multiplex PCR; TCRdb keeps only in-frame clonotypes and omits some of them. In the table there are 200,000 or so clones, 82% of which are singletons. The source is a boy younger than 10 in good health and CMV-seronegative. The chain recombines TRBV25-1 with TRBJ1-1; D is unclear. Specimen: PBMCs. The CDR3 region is CASSESPMNTEAFF. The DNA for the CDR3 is TGTGCCAGCAGTGAATCCCCAATGAACACTGAAGCTTTCTTT.